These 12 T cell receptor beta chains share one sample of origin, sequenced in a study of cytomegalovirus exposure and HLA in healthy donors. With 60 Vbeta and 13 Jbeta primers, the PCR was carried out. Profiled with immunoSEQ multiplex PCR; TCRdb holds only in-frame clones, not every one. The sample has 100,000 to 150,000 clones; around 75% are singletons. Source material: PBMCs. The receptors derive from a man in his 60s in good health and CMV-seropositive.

CDR3 sequence reads: CASSSQVDTGELFF. The CDR3 coding sequence is TGTGCCAGTAGTAGTCAGGTCGACACCGGGGAGCTGTTTTTT. V is TRBV19 and J is TRBJ2-2, with D unresolved. The CDR3 is 14 amino acids. The V gene lost 4 bases and the J gene lost 3 bases, with 9 bases spanning the gap. From germline, CDR1 is LNHDA and CDR2 SQIVND (reference sequence).

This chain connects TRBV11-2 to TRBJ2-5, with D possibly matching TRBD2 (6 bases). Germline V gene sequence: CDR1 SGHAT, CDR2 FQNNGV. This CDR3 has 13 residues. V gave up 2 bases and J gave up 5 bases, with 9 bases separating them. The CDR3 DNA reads TGTGCCAGCAGCTTATCCCGGGAGGAGACCCAGTACTTC. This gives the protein CASSLSREETQYF.

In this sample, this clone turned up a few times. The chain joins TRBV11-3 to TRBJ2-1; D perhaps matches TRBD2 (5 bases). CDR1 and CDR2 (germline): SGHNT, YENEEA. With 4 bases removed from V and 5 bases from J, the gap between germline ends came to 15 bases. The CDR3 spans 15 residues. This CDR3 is CASSSQAGLNNEQFF. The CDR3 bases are TGTGCCAGCAGCTCCCAGGCGGGTTTGAACAATGAGCAGTTCTTC.

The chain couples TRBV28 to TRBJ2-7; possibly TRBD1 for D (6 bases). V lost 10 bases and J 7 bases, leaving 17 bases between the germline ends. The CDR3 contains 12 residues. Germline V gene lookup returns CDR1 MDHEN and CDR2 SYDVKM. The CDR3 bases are TGTGCCATCCGACAGGAACCGAGGGAGCAGTACTTC. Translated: CAIRQEPREQYF.

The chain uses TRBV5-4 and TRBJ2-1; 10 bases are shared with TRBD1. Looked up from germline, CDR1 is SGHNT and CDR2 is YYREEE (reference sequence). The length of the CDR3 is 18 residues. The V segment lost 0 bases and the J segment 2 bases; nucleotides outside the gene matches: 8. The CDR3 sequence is CASSLGARTGGPYNEQFF. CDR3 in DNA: TGTGCCAGCAGCTTGGGTGCCCGGACAGGGGGTCCCTACAATGAGCAGTTCTTC.

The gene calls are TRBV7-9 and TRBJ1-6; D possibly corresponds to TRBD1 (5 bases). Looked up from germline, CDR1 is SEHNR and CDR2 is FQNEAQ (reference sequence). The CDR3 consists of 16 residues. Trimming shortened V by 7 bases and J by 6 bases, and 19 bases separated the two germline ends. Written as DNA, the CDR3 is TGTGCCAGCATCCCGGGAGGGGACTTCTCTAATTCACCCCTCCACTTT. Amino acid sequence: CASIPGGDFSNSPLHF.

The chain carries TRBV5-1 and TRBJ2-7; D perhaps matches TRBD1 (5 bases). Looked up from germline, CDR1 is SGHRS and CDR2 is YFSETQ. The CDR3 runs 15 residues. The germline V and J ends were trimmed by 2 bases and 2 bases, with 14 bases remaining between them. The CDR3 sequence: CASSFLGARTYEQYF. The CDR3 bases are TGCGCCAGCAGCTTTCTAGGGGCACGAACCTACGAGCAGTACTTC.

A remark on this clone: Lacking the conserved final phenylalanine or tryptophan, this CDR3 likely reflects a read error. CDR3 loop: CASTLRQGGEAFL. The CDR3 DNA sequence: TGTGCCAGCACCCTCAGACAGGGGGGCGAAGCTTTCCTT. The V call is TRBV2, the J call TRBJ1-1, with 9 bases matching TRBD1. This CDR3 has 13 residues. The V gene's germline CDR1 is SNHLY and CDR2 FYNNEI. V gave up 7 bases and J gave up 8 bases; unmatched junction bases: 8.

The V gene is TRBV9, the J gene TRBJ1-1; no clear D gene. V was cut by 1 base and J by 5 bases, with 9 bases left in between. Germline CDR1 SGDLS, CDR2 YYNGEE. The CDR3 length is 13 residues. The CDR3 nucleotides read TGTGCCAGCAGCGTAAGTCTGGAGACTGAAGCTTTCTTT. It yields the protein CASSVSLETEAFF.

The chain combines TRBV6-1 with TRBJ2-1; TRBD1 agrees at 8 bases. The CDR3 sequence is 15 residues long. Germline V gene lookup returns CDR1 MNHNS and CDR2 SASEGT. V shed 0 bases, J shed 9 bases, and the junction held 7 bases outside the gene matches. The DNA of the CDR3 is TGTGCCAGCAGTGAAGCCCACCAGGGGGCTCTTGAGCAGTTCTTC. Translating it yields CASSEAHQGALEQFF.

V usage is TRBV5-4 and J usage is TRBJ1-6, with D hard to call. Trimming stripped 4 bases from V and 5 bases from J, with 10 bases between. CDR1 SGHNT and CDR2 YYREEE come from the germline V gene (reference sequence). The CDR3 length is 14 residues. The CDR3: CASSLREHNSPLHF. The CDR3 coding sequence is TGTGCCAGCAGCCTCCGGGAACATAATTCACCCCTCCACTTT. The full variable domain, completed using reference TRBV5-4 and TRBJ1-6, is ETGVTQSPTHLIKTRGQQVTLRCSSQSGHNTVSWYQQALGQGPQFIFQYYREEENGRGNFPPRFSGLQFPNYSSELNVNALELDDSALYLCASSLREHNSPLHFGNGTRLTVT.

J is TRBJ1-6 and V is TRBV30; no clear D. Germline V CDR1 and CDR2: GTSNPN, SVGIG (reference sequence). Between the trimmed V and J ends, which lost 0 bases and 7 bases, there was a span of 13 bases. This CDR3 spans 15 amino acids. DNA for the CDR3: TGTGCCTGGAGTGTGCTCCTAGGGAGAAATTCACCCCTCCACTTT. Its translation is CAWSVLLGRNSPLHF.